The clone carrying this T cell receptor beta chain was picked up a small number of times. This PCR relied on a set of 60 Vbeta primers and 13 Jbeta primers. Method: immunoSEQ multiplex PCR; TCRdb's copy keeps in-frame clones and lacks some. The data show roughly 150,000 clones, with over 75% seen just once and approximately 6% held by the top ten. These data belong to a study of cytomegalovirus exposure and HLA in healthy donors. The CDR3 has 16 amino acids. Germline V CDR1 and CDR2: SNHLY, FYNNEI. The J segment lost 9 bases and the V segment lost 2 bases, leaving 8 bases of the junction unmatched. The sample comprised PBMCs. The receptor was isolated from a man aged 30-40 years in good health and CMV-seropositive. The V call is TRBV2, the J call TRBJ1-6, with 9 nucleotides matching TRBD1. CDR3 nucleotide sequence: TGTGCCAGCAGTGAACGCTCACAGGGGGCGCTTTCACCCCTCCACTTT. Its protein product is CASSERSQGALSPLHF.